This T cell receptor beta chain stems from a study of PD-1 blockade in mismatch repair-deficient tumors listed by TCRdb under 2017. Looking at the study overall: Between late 2013 and 2016, the trial enrolled approximately 91 consecutive patients with 12 types of mismatch repair-deficient cancer, all of whom had received prior treatment and were progressing. Deep sequencing of TCR CDR3 regions was used to track tumor-associated T cell clones in peripheral blood of patients responding to PD-1 blockade. Broad study findings and their caveats: Rapid expansion after pembrolizumab followed by contraction, generally before radiologic responses, was shown by tumor-resident clones, which were often undetectable in blood before treatment.

Library creation used the immunoSEQ multiplex PCR assay. Entries here come from immuneACCESS through TCRdb and include only in-frame sequences with V and J called. Some clones fail to appear in such tables; in the studies checked, an unresolved V gene covers under half of the shortfall, and the cause of the remainder is unknown. Present in this sample are tens of thousands of clones, roughly 80% of which were seen just once. The ten biggest clones cover roughly 2.7% of the sample. On this clone: Its antigen is not yet known. No base quality values were provided; no much bigger clone lies one nucleotide off.

The meaning of the sample's time point label: peripheral blood 12 weeks after first pembrolizumab dose. Mismatch repair deficiency in every enrolled patient was established by polymerase chain reaction or immunohistochemistry. TCR sequencing was performed for three patients who responded to pembrolizumab therapy. The phase II trial prospectively tested pembrolizumab PD-1 blockade in advanced mismatch repair-deficient cancers regardless of tissue of origin. Peripheral blood T cell samples were gathered serially, both before PD-1 blockade started and at multiple time points afterward. Blood sampling times were expressed in weeks after the first pembrolizumab dose. The origin of this receptor is an adult with mismatch repair-deficient cancer. Sequences were derived from peripheral blood, sampled 12 weeks after starting pembrolizumab.

CDR3 protein: CASSLDVGAKGYTF. The nucleotide sequence reads as follows: TGTGCCAGCAGCTTAGACGTGGGGGCAAAAGGCTACACCTTC. The chain links TRBV7-9 with TRBJ1-2; TRBD1 could be the D gene, as 6 bases match. Deletion took 1 base off V and 8 bases off J, with a span of 14 bases between the germline ends. The germline V gene (reference sequence) gives CDR1 as SEHNR and CDR2 as FQNEAQ. From its cysteine to its phenylalanine, the CDR3 spans 14 amino acids. Only CDR3 DNA remains: 42 bases, in frame from the first base. The full variable domain, with segments outside the CDR3 supplied by the reference TRBV7-9 and TRBJ1-2 proteins, appears as DTGVSQNPRHKITKRGQNVTFRCDPISEHNRLYWYRQTLGQGPEFLTYFQNEAQLEKSRLLSDRFSAERPKGSFSTLEIQRTEQGDSAMYLCASSLDVGAKGYTFGSGTRLTVV.